This T cell receptor beta chain comes out of a study of cytomegalovirus exposure and HLA in healthy donors (dated by TCRdb to 2016 to 2017). Regarding the study in general: An earlier analysis of roughly 570 of the donors reported 276 Gb of sequence data and 117 million unique TCR beta sequences obtained from about 170 million T cells. A later genetic analysis used genome-wide SNP genotypes for 398 of the 666 donors, treating that subset as a discovery cohort. The aim of the study was to test whether cataloging public T cell receptors could identify signatures of past pathogen exposure. The number of typed donors differed by locus: roughly 629-640 for A, B, C, DRB1 and DQB1; roughly 510 for DQA1; 606 for DPA1; and 400 to 480 for DPB1. Along with the approximately 700-subject first cohort, a separate validation cohort of over a hundred different subjects was used. The study combined high-throughput TCR immunosequencing, statistical association of individual TCRs with disease status, and machine learning to predict cytomegalovirus infection status. Of the roughly 420 genotyped donors, 65% to 90% were placed in the genetic ancestry cluster associated with self-reported Caucasian donors. The study profiled the T cell repertoires of 500 to 800 subjects by immunosequencing and related them to cytomegalovirus serostatus. About five DR-DQ haplotypes were handled as single units for association and clustering, since linkage in the cohort was strong. Both class I and class II loci were covered by HLA typing, at four-digit resolution. All discovery cohort repertoires had been generated using a single sequencing platform. Among about 400 genotyped donors of the cohort, an average of around 250,000 unique TCR beta nucleotide sequences was sequenced per donor, of which approximately 19% were non-productive. Donor age, sex, ethnicity and CMV serostatus were compiled alongside the repertoire data. A later analysis re-examined previously published TCR beta repertoires from just over 650 donors and added high-resolution HLA genotyping to investigate patterns of TCR occurrence. Rather than using new phenotypic data, the later analysis identified candidate immune exposures from TCR beta sequences and from how often those sequences occurred across donors. An early release that covered 640 HLA-typed donors contained approximately 300 gigabases of sequencing data and tens of millions of unique TCR sequences. An earlier analysis of several hundred of the donors applied high-throughput TCR beta sequencing to assess whether each TCR beta V gene segment acted as functional or pseudogenic.

V is clipped by 2 bases and J by 5 bases, and the sequence between their germline boundaries is 15 bases long. The germline V gene supplies CDR1 LGHNA and CDR2 YSLEER. Measured from the cysteine to the phenylalanine, the CDR3 is 15 residues long. The retained sequence is limited to the CDR3, 45 bases, with the frame set at the first base. The method behind the library was the immunoSEQ multiplex PCR assay. The multiplex PCR relied on a mix of 60 forward primers for TCR Vbeta segments and 13 reverse primers for TCR Jbeta segments. The CDR3 region of rearranged TCR beta genes was amplified from genomic DNA by a multiplex PCR assay. The Illumina HiSeq System was used to sequence the amplified TCR beta libraries as 87-base-pair reads. The study's own analysis went as follows. A later analysis tallied tens of millions of unique TCR beta chains across the 660 or so repertoires, and 10 million to 11 million of those chains were shared by two or more donors. A nearest-neighbor algorithm error-corrected the raw reads and collapsed the reads into unique sequences, merging closely related sequences to remove PCR and sequencing errors. Alignment of CDR3 sequences to IMGT reference sequences was used to assign V, D and J gene segments. For a sequence to be retained, a match of at least six nucleotides was required to both a V gene segment and a J gene segment. A rearrangement was called productive if the CDR3 had no stop codons and remained in frame with V and J, and every other rearrangement was called non-productive. Following IMGT convention, CDR3 was defined as the stretch from the second conserved V-encoded cysteine to the conserved J-encoded phenylalanine. Sequences without an unambiguous match to a single V gene segment were excluded from the earlier analysis of a few hundred of the donors. In an earlier analysis of more than 500 of the donors, a V segment was called functional when productive rearrangements were above 56.7%, and segregating when the standard deviation between donors exceeded 5%. A statistical classification framework was built to diagnose cytomegalovirus status from the catalog of TCR beta chain sequences. In a later analysis, V and J genes were assigned by comparing TCR nucleotide sequences against IMGT/GENE-DB human TR gene sequences. Using the TCRdist pipeline, a later analysis assigned CDR3 sequences along with most-parsimonious VDJ recombination scenarios. In a later analysis, each TCR beta chain was defined by its CDR3 amino acid sequence together with its V-gene family, and reads lacking a unique V-gene family were excluded. As a way to deal with suspected cross-contamination and a sequencing artifact, a later analysis dropped more than 500 nucleotide sequences that were highly shared and had low generation probability. For each public chain, a later analysis derived a clonal expansion index from normalized ranks of inferred template counts within each repertoire. In a later analysis, generation probabilities were computed using a VDJ recombination model fitted to out-of-frame rearrangements, and the results were checked against IGoR. A later analysis scored TCR-TCR, TCR-HLA and TCR-CMV co-occurrence with hypergeometric tests, applying a repertoire-size bias correction to TCR pairs. A later analysis estimated false discovery rates by permuting HLA or CMV assignments 20 times. A later analysis grouped co-occurring TCRs with DBSCAN, adding TCRdist sequence similarity when clustering within HLA-allele-positive subsets. Repertoires with fewer than 30,000 or more than 120,000 public chains, plus five repertoires with anomalous nucleotide sharing, were excluded from co-occurrence clustering. TCRdb carries this immuneACCESS record with in-frame sequences only. Its versions omit some clonotypes, under half of them owing to an unresolved V gene in the studies checked, with the rest unexplained. V, J and clone size are taken as reported in that table, and D and trimming were inferred from the DNA itself. Across this sample there are roughly 80,000 clones, with roughly 84% seen only once. Around 2.4% of the sample lies in the top ten.

General findings and caveats noted by the study authors: In a later analysis, HLA-associated TCR beta chains showed more clonal expansion and lower generation probabilities than non-associated chains that were equally common. A cluster of highly shared sequence variants was judged likely to be a technical artifact of the sequencing pipeline. A further reported finding was that TCR beta sequences accurately predicted the HLA-A and HLA-B alleles for most subjects in the first cohort. A total of about 150 TCR beta chains were listed by the study as associated with cytomegalovirus. Some IMGT-functional V segments, including TRBV6-2 and TRBV6-3, could not be distinguished by the 87-base-pair reads and were therefore excluded. In an earlier analysis of some 540 of the donors, most TCR beta V segments appeared in productive rearrangements about 90% or about 30% of the time, broadly matching IMGT annotations. In vitro tests confirmed that a few of the cytomegalovirus-associated TCR beta chains recognize cytomegalovirus antigens. Cytomegalovirus status was reported to be diagnosed by the classifier with high specificity and sensitivity in both the original and validation cohorts. In a later analysis, 16,951 TCR beta sequences were associated with specific HLA alleles at a false discovery rate of 0.05. In a later genetic analysis, fewer N-insertions in productive TCRs were reported among donors in an Asian-associated ancestry cluster than the approximately 670-donor mean. According to the authors, the approach could potentially be generalized to other disease states and immunological phenotypes. Because HLA typing was missing for some donors at each locus, association tests included only the typed subset. Most TCR sequences were seen in very few donors, while some public TCRs were found in many individuals. In a later analysis, the rate of TCR association differed among HLA loci, with DRB1 alleles having the most associated TCRs and HLA-C alleles having the fewest. Roughly uniform sequencing depth across donors was assumed in presence/absence analyses, although this assumption may not hold. The cohort was sequenced for TCR beta chains only, and without alpha or paired-chain data the features that could be detected were limited. An association between a missense DCLRE1C variant and V-gene and J-gene trimming of TCR beta chains was found in a later genetic analysis and replicated in an independent cohort. According to a later analysis, parvovirus B19, influenza, CMV and Epstein-Barr virus appeared linked to several top co-occurrence clusters. Over 15 rarely observed V segments, including chromosome 9 orphons, were excluded from the earlier analysis of several hundred of the donors because counts were too low. CMV serostatus was the only immune exposure information available for the cohort. Strong co-occurrence of HLA alleles, especially DR and DQ, made assigning TCR associations to individual alleles difficult. A later analysis found that most CMV-associated TCR beta chains appeared HLA-restricted, with HLA associations seemingly driven largely by CMV exposure. Correlated functional status among segregating V segments might reflect linkage disequilibrium, but an unknown experimental factor could not be ruled out.

The cohort comprised more than 550 healthy bone marrow donors. Cohort members were all nominally healthy when sampled, although unrecorded immune exposures were likely present. The donor was CMV seronegative and belonged to the group of 350 or so seronegative cohort members. A peripheral blood sample was collected from each donor, and TCR beta sequencing was performed on peripheral blood mononuclear cells. The Qiagen DNeasy Blood Extraction Kit was used to extract genomic DNA from the blood cell samples. Worth noting for this clone: This receptor's antigen is unknown. No per-base quality is available; no much larger clone lies one base away.

The V and J segments used are TRBV4-3 and TRBJ2-5, with TRBD2 as a weak D call on 6 bases. Source material: PBMCs. The clonotype was recovered from a woman aged 50 to 65 in good health and CMV-seronegative. The CDR3 region reads CASSQQGLRGETQYF. The sequence in DNA is TGCGCCAGCAGCCAACAGGGCCTCCGGGGGGAGACCCAGTACTTC.